This TCR beta chain was captured by sequencing in a study of cytomegalovirus exposure and HLA in healthy donors. Points from the study as a whole: The later analysis indicated that the majority of CMV-associated TCR beta chains appeared HLA-restricted.

The CDR3 length is 13 residues. Losses at the gene ends were 7 bases for V and 3 bases for J; bases not matched to a gene: 7. Germline V gives CDR1 SGHDT, CDR2 YYEEEE. On this clone: The antigen remains undetermined.

Amplification used 60 Vbeta primers and 13 Jbeta primers. Generated by immunoSEQ multiplex PCR, the TCRdb table keeps only in-frame clones and is missing some. The repertoire holds 150,000 to 170,000 clones, with more than 75% as singletons. The sample was PBMCs. The receptor comes from a man aged 30 to 39 in good health and CMV-seropositive. The V and J genes are TRBV5-6 and TRBJ2-7; TRBD1 matches 7 bases. The CDR3 DNA reads as TGTGCCAGCGAAGGACAGGAGGACTACGAGCAGTACTTC. Its protein product is CASEGQEDYEQYF. The full variable domain, in which reference TRBV5-6 and TRBJ2-7 provide the parts outside the CDR3, is DAGVTQSPTHLIKTRGQQVTLRCSPKSGHDTVSWYQQALGQGPQFIFQYYEEEERQRGNFPDRFSGHQFPNYSSELNVNALLLGDSALYLCASEGQEDYEQYFGPGTRLTVT.